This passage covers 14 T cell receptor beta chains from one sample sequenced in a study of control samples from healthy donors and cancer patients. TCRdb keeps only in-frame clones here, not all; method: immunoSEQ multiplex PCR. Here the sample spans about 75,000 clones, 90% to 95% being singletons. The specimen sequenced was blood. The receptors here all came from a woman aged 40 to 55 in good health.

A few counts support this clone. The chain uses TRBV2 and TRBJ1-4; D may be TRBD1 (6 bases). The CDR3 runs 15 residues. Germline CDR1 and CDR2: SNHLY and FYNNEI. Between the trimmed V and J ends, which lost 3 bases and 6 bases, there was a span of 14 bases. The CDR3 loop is CASSERQGRYEKLFF. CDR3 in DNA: TGTGCCAGCAGTGAGAGGCAGGGGCGATATGAAAAACTGTTTTTT.

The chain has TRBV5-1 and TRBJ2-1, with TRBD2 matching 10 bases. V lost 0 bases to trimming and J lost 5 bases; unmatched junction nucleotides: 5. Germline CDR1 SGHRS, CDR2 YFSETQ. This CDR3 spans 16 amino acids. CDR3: CASSLDPAGGHNEQFF. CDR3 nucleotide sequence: TGCGCCAGCAGCTTGGACCCAGCGGGAGGGCACAATGAGCAGTTCTTC.

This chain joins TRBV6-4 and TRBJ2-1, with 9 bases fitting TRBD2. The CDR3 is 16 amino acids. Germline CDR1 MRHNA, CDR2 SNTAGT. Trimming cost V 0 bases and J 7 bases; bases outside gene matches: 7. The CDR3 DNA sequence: TGTGCCAGCAGTGACTCGGTAGCGGGAGCTCCTAATGAGCAGTTCTTC. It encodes CASSDSVAGAPNEQFF.

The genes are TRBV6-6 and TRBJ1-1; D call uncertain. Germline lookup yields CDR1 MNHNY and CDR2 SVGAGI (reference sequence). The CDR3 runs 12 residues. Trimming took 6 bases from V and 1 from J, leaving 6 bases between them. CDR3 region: CASRLENTEAFF. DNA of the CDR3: TGTGCCAGCAGGCTCGAGAACACTGAAGCTTTCTTT.

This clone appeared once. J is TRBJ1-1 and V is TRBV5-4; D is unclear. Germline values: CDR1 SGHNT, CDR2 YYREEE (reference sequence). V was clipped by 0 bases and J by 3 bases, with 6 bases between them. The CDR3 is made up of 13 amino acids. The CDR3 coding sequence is TGTGCCAGCAGCTTGGTCGCGGACACTGAAGCTTTCTTT. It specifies CASSLVADTEAFF.

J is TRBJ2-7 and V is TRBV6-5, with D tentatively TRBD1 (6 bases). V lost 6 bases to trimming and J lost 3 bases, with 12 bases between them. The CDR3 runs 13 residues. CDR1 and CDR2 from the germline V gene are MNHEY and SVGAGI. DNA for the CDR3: TGTGCCAGCAGCCGGATAGGGGGCTACGAGCAGTACTTC. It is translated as CASSRIGGYEQYF.

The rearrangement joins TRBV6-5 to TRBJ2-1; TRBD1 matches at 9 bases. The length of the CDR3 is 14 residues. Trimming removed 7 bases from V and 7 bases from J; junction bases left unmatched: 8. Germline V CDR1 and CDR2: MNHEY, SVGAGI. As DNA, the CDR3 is TGTGCCAGCAATCGGGACAGGGTCTTTAATGAGCAGTTCTTC. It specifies CASNRDRVFNEQFF.

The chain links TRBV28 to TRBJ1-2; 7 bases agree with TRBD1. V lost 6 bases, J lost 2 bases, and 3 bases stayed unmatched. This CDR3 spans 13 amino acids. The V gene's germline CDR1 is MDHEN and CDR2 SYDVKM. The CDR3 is CASSTGQNYGYTF. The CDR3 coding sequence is TGTGCCAGCAGCACGGGACAGAACTATGGCTACACCTTC.

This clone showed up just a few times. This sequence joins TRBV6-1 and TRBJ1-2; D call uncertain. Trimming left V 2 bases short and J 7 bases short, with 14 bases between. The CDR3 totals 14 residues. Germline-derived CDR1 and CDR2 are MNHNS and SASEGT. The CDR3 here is CASSERALTGGYTF. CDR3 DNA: TGTGCCAGCAGTGAACGGGCGTTAACGGGTGGCTACACCTTC.

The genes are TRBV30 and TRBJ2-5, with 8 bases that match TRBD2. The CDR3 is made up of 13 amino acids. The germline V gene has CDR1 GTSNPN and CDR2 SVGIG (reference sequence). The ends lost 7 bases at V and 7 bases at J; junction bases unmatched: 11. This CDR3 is CALEPSGGSTQYF. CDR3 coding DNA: TGTGCCTTGGAGCCAAGCGGGGGTTCGACCCAGTACTTC.

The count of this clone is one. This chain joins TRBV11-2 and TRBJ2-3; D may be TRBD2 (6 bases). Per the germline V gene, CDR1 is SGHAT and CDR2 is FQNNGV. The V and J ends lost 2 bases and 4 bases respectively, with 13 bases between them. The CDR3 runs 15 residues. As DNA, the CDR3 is TGTGCCAGCAGCTTAATTGGAGGGTTCGCAGATACGCAGTATTTT. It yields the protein CASSLIGGFADTQYF.

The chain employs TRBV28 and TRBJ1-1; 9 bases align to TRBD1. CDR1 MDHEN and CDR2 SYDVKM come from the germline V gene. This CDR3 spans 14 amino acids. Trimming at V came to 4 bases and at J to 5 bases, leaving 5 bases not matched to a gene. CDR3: CASSSGQGWTEAFF. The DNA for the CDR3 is TGTGCCAGCAGTTCGGGACAGGGCTGGACTGAAGCTTTCTTT.

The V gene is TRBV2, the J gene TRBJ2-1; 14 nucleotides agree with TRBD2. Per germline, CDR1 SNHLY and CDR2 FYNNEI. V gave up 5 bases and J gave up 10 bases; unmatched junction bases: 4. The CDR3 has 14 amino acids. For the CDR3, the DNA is TGTGCCAGCAGTAGACTAGCGGGGGGGCAAGAGCAGTTCTTC. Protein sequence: CASSRLAGGQEQFF.

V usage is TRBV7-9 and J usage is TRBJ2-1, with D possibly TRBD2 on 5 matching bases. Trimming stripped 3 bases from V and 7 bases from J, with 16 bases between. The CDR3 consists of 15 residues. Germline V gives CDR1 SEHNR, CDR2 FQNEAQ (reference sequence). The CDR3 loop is CASSLGSLTVNEQFF. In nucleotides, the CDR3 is TGTGCCAGCAGCTTGGGGAGCTTGACCGTGAATGAGCAGTTCTTC.